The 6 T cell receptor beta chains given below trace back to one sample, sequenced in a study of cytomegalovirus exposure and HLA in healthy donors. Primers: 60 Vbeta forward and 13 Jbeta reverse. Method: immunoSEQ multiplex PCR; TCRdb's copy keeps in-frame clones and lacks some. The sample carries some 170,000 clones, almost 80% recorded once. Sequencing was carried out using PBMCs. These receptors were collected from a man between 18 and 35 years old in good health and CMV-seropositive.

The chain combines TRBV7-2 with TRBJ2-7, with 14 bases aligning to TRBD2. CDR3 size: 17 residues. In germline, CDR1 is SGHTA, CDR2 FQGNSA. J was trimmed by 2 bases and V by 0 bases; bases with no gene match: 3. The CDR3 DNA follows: TGTGCCAGCAGCTTAGCGGGACTAGCGGGAGACCCCTACGAGCAGTACTTC. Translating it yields CASSLAGLAGDPYEQYF.

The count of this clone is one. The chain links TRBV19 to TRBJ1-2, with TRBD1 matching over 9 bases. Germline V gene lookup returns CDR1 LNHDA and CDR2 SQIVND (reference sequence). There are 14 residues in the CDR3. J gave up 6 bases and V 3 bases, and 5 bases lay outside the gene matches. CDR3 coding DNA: TGTGCCAGTAGTATCGGGACAGGGCCAAATGGCTACACCTTC. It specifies CASSIGTGPNGYTF.

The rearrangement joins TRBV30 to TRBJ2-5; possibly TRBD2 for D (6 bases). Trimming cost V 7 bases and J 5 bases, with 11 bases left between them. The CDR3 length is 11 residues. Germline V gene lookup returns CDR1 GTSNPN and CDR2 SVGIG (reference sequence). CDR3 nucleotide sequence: TGTGCCTCCAGGGAGGTGGAGACCCAGTACTTC. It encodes CASREVETQYF.

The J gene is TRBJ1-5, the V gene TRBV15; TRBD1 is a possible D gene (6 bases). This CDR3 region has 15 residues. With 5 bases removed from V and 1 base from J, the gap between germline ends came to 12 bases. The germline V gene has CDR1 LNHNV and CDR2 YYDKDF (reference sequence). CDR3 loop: CATSVTGTSNQPQHF. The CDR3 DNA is TGTGCCACCAGCGTTACAGGGACCAGCAATCAGCCCCAGCATTTT.

The CDR3 sequence is CASSFEYNQPQHF. Written as DNA, the CDR3 is TGTGCCAGCAGTTTCGAGTACAATCAGCCCCAGCATTTT. V and J are TRBV27 and TRBJ1-5, with unresolved D. Germline V gene sequence: CDR1 MNHEY, CDR2 SMNVEV (reference sequence). The CDR3 length is 13 residues. V lost 3 bases, J lost 3 bases, and 6 bases lay in between.

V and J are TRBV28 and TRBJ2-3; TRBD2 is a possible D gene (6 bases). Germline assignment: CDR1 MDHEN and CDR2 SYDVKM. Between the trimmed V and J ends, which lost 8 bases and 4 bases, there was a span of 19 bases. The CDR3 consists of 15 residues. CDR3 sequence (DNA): TGTGCCAGCCAGCGGGTCGAGCAGGGTCCAGATACGCAGTATTTT. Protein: CASQRVEQGPDTQYF.